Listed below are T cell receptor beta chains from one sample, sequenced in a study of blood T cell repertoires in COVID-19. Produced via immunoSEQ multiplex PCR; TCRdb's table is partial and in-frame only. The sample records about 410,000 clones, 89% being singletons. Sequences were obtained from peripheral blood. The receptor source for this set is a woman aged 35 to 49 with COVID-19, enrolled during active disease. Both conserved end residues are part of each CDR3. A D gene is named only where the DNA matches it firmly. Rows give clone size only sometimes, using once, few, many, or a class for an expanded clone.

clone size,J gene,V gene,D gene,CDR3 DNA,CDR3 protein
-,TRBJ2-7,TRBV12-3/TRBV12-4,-,TGTGCCAGCAGCAAAAGAGCTGGCTACGAGCAGTACTTC,CASSKRAGYEQYF
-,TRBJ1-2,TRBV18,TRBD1,TGTGCCAGCTCAACTGGGACAGGGGGCAACTATGGCTACACCTTC,CASSTGTGGNYGYTF
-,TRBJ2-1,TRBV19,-,TGTGCCAGTAGTATCGGGGAATTGGCGGAAGGGCTCCTCTTC,CASSIGELAEGLLF
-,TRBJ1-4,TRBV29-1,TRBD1,TGCAGCGTCGGTGGGGGACAGGCTAATGAAAAACTGTTTTTT,CSVGGGQANEKLFF
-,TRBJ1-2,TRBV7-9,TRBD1,TGTGCCGTCCAGGGGGCCGAGTCGGGTGGCTACACCTTC,CAVQGAESGGYTF
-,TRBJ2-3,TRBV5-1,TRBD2,TGCGCCAGCAAAAGGCAAACGGGGACTAGCGGGAGTATATCAGATACGCAGTATTTT,CASKRQTGTSGSISDTQYF
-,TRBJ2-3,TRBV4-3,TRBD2,TGCGCCAGCAGCCAAGAAGGCACTAGCGGGGGGGCCAGGGATACGCAGTATTTT,CASSQEGTSGGARDTQYF
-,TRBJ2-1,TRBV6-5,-,TGTGCCAGCAGTCTGTCCCGGGCGGGTGAGCAGTTCTTC,CASSLSRAGEQFF
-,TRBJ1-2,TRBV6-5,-,TGTGCCAGCAGTTACTCCCCCATCTATGGCTACACCTTC,CASSYSPIYGYTF
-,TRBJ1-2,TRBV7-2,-,TGTGCCAGCAGCTCCGGGCCTTTAGGGAGCTATGGCTACACCTTC,CASSSGPLGSYGYTF
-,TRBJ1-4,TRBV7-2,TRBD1,TGTGCCAGCAGCGCAGGAGGACAGGGCAATGAAAAACTGTTTTTT,CASSAGGQGNEKLFF
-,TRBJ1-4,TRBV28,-,TGTGCCAGCAGTTTTGGGCCCACCGGAGAAAAACTGTTTTTT,CASSFGPTGEKLFF
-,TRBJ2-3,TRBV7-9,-,TGTGCCAGCAGCTTAGATAAGGGGATGGATACGCAGTATTTT,CASSLDKGMDTQYF
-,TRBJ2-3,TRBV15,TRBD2,TGTGCCACCAGCACGACTAGCGGGAGTGCAGATACGCAGTATTTT,CATSTTSGSADTQYF
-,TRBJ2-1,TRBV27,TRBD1,TGTGCCAGCAGTTTATTCGCCGGGGTAGTAGGGGGCGCCGACAATGAGCAGTTCTTC,CASSLFAGVVGGADNEQFF
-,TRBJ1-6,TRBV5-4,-,TGTGCCAGCAGCTTGCCGCCCGGGAACCCCCTCCACTTT,CASSLPPGNPLHF
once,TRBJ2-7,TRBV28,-,TGTGCCAGCAGTTTAACCCTAGGAGGGAACTACGAGCAGTACTTC,CASSLTLGGNYEQYF
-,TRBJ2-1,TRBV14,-,TGTGCCAGCAGCCAAAGTAAGAGCTCCTACAATGAGCAGTTCTTC,CASSQSKSSYNEQFF
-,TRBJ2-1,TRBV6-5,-,TGTGCCAGCAGTTACGTACAGGTTGAGCAGTTCTTC,CASSYVQVEQFF
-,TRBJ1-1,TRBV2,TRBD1,TGTGCCAGTAGTTTACAGGGGGTGACTGAAGCTTTCTTT,CASSLQGVTEAFF
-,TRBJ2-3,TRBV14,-,TGTGCCAGCAGCCAAGTATCAATAGAGCAGTATTTT,CASSQVSIEQYF
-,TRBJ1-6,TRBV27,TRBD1,TGTGCCAGCGGAAACTCACCGGGACAGGGGAATTCACCCCTCCACTTT,CASGNSPGQGNSPLHF
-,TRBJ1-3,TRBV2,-,TGTGCCAGCAGGGTTCTCGGCGGGGGTGCTGGAAACACCATATATTTT,CASRVLGGGAGNTIYF
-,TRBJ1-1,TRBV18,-,TGTGCCAGCTCACCACTATCATCAGGTATGAACACTGAAGCTTTCTTT,CASSPLSSGMNTEAFF
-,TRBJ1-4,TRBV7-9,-,TGTGCCAGCAGCTCGGACAGCCGAACTAATGAAAAACTGTTTTTT,CASSSDSRTNEKLFF
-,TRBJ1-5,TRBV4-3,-,TGCGCCAGCAGCCAAGATGCCAGTCATAGCAATCAGCCCCAGCATTTT,CASSQDASHSNQPQHF
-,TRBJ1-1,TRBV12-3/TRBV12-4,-,TGTGCCAGCAGCTCACAGGTAAACACTGAAGCTTTCTTT,CASSSQVNTEAFF
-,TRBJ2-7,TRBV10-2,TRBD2,TGCGCCACCCGAGTCCTTCGGGAGCGGGGAGGTGCCGAGCAGTACTTC,CATRVLRERGGAEQYF
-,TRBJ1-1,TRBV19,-,TGTGCCAGTAGTAAAGTGACTGTCACCACTGAAGCTTTCTTT,CASSKVTVTTEAFF
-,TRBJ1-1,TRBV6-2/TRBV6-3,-,TGTGCCAGCAGTCCCGGGACAGAAGCTTTCTTT,CASSPGTEAFF
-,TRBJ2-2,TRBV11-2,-,TGTGCCAGCAGCTTTTCGGGACTCCGAAACACCGGGGAGCTGTTTTTT,CASSFSGLRNTGELFF
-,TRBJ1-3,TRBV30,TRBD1,TGTGCCTGGAGGGACAGGATCGTCTCTGGAAACACCATATATTTT,CAWRDRIVSGNTIYF
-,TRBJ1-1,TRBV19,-,TGTGCCAGTAGTACGGACAGTAACACTGAAGCTTTCTTT,CASSTDSNTEAFF
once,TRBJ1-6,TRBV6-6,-,TGTGCCAGCATCCCGGCAGGGGCATGGAATTCACCCCTCCACTTT,CASIPAGAWNSPLHF
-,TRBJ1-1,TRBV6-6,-,TGTGCCAGCAGTAAAACGCAACAGGGCACTGAAGCTTTCTTT,CASSKTQQGTEAFF
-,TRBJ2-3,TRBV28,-,TGTGCCAGCAGACAGAGCGGGACATTCACAGATACGCAGTATTTT,CASRQSGTFTDTQYF
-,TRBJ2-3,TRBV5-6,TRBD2,TGTGCCAGCAGCTTTGGACTAGCGGACACAGATACGCAGTATTTT,CASSFGLADTDTQYF
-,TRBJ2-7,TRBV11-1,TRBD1,TGTGCCAGCAGCTTAGAGGACAGGCCGGAGACGTACTTC,CASSLEDRPETYF
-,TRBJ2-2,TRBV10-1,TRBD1,TGCGCCAGACCTCCGCTGAATGACAGGGGGGAGGGCACCGGGGAGCTGTTTTTT,CARPPLNDRGEGTGELFF
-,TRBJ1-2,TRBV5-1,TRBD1,TGCGCCAGCAGCAAGATGGACAGGCCCAACTATGGCTACACCTTC,CASSKMDRPNYGYTF